Included here is one T cell receptor beta chain sequence, with context. Its antigen is still unknown. This CDR3 contains 15 residues. Trimming removed 1 base from V and 3 bases from J, with 13 bases in between. The germline gives CDR1 LGHNA, CDR2 YNFKEQ. A second PCR of 7 to 11 cycles used a sample-barcoded 5' primer and a J-beta primer mix. TCRdb analysed the 5' RACE reads with MiXCR anew, one entry per CDR3 protein. The data contain hundreds of thousands of distinct CDR3 sequences, 20% to 25% of them singletons. The data were obtained in a study of blood T cells in healthy people across ages. The study's findings and limits: Per million T cells, TCR beta diversity dropped roughly linearly as age increased.

This same sample was also part of a study on T cells of mothers and their children. Turning to that study: Study donors consisted of a few healthy Caucasian mothers and their six children.

Sequenced material: blood. The J gene is TRBJ2-7, the V gene TRBV4-2; TRBD2 might be the D (5 bases). The origin of this receptor is a boy aged 10-17 years in good health. The CDR3 protein is CASSQGDTSNYEQYF. CDR3 nucleotides: TGTGCCAGCAGCCAAGGGGATACTAGTAACTACGAGCAGTACTTC.